The 30 T cell receptor beta chains presented below share a single source sample, sequenced in a study of CDR3 diversity in severe acne. TCRdb called the PCR reads again in MiXCR, with one record for every CDR3 protein. The data hold 89,000 or so distinct CDR3 sequences, with over 45% observed a single time. Sequenced: blood. These receptors were taken from a male donor in good health, serving as a control.

As for this clonotype: No conserved phenylalanine or tryptophan ends this CDR3, so it is likely a read error. The DNA is omitted, as the CDR3 cannot be located on it reliably, and the CDR3 follows TCRdb's listing. The rearrangement links TRBV12-3 or TRBV12-4 to TRBJ1-4; TRBD1, as called in the table, went unchecked against the DNA. The length of the CDR3 is 10 amino acids, counting both ends. CDR3 sequence: CASSGTGDNY.

The V gene is TRBV10-3, the J gene TRBJ2-7; possible D gene TRBD1, 6 bases. Trimming stripped 10 bases from V and 5 bases from J, with 21 bases between. The CDR3 spans 14 residues. Germline V gene data show CDR1 as ENHRY and CDR2 as SYGVKD. In DNA form, the CDR3 reads TGTGCCAGCAGGCAGACAGGTCGATCCCACGAGCAGTACTTC. The encoded protein is CASRQTGRSHEQYF.

This rearrangement joins TRBV20-1 to TRBJ2-7, with D possibly matching TRBD1 (5 bases). The CDR3 has 13 residues. Germline CDR1 is DFQATT and CDR2 is SNEGSKA (reference sequence). Trimming removed 3 bases from V and 1 base from J, with 10 bases in between. CDR3 loop: CSARDTNSYEQYF. CDR3 DNA sequence: TGCAGTGCTAGGGACACAAATTCCTACGAGCAGTACTTC.

This chain uses TRBV14 with TRBJ2-6; TRBD1 is a possible D gene (5 bases). This CDR3 region has 15 residues. Germline V CDR1 and CDR2: SGHDN, FVKESK. V was trimmed by 6 bases and J by 4 bases, leaving 13 bases between them. The CDR3 reads CASSRGSSGANVLTF. In DNA, the CDR3 is TGTGCCAGCAGTAGGGGAAGCTCCGGGGCCAACGTCCTGACTTTC.

A few counts support this clonotype. The V gene is TRBV5-4, the J gene TRBJ1-3, with unresolved D. Germline-derived CDR1 and CDR2 are SGHNT and YYREEE (reference sequence). The CDR3 loop spans 13 amino acids. Trimming took off 0 bases at V and 4 bases at J, with 5 bases between the two ends. Here the CDR3 reads CASSLVSGNTIYF. The CDR3 nucleotides are TGTGCCAGCAGCTTGGTTTCCGGAAACACCATATATTTT.

This sequence joins TRBV28 and TRBJ2-7; no clear D gene. Looked up from germline, CDR1 is MDHEN and CDR2 is SYDVKM. Trimming pared 6 bases from V and 1 base from J, leaving 10 bases between. The CDR3 length is 13 residues. The CDR3 loop is CASRGGGSYEQYF. CDR3 coding DNA: TGTGCCAGCAGAGGTGGCGGATCCTACGAGCAGTACTTC.

The V gene is TRBV12-3 or TRBV12-4, the J gene TRBJ2-2; D unresolved. V lost 7 bases to trimming and J lost 4 bases, with 4 bases between them. The CDR3 has 11 residues. In DNA form, the CDR3 reads TGTGCCAGCATCCCCACCGGGGAGCTGTTTTTT. Its protein product is CASIPTGELFF.

The chain uses TRBV20-1 and TRBJ2-7; weak D call: TRBD1 (5 bases). CDR1 is DFQATT, CDR2 SNEGSKA, per germline (reference sequence). CDR3 length: 12 amino acids. Trimming cost V 0 bases and J 9 bases, with 12 bases left between them. The CDR3 DNA reads as TGCAGTGCTAGAGACAGGGCGGATACGCAGTACTTC. Translated: CSARDRADTQYF.

This chain joins TRBV20-1 and TRBJ1-2; 10 nucleotides agree with TRBD1. Per the germline V gene, CDR1 is DFQATT and CDR2 is SNEGSKA (reference sequence). The ends lost 3 bases at V and 6 bases at J; junction bases unmatched: 10. This CDR3 spans 15 amino acids. The CDR3 coding sequence is TGCAGTGCTAGGGGGACAGGGGCCGCCATTGATGGCTACACCTTC. Translated: CSARGTGAAIDGYTF.

The CDR3: CASSPGLAYEQYF. The CDR3 nucleotides are TGTGCCAGCTCCCCGGGACTAGCCTACGAGCAGTACTTC. The rearrangement links TRBV25-1 to TRBJ2-7; 8 positions match TRBD2. Germline loops: CDR1 MGHDK, CDR2 SYGVNS. The CDR3 runs 13 residues. The junction had 5 bases not matched to a gene; V was cut back by 8 bases and J by 2 bases.

This chain connects TRBV7-9 to TRBJ2-5; D not certain. Germline CDR1 is SEHNR and CDR2 is FQNEAQ (reference sequence). V lost 0 bases to trimming and J lost 3 bases, with 8 bases between them. The CDR3 spans 14 residues. CDR3 coding DNA: TGTGCCAGCAGCTTAGCGATTCACGAAGAGACCCAGTACTTC. It translates to CASSLAIHEETQYF.

This clonotype was observed a few times. One end of the junction is discordant with germline, which a read error may explain. The chain uses TRBV6-5 and TRBJ2-7; TRBD2 agrees at 9 bases. The CDR3 length is 18 residues. Looked up from germline, CDR1 is MNHEY and CDR2 is SVGAGI. The CDR3 bases are TGTGTCAGCAGTTATGGGGTGGCGGGAGGGCCAAGCTCCTACGAACAGTACTTC. Translating gives CVSSYGVAGGPSSYEQYF.

As regards this clonotype: It is unclear where the CDR3 begins or ends on the DNA, so no DNA is shown, and the CDR3 is as TCRdb lists it. This chain joins TRBV20-1 and TRBJ2-6; TRBD1 was called by the table and not checked on the DNA. The CDR3 region is 23 residues in length, termini included. Looked up from germline, CDR1 is DFQATT and CDR2 is SNEGSKA (reference sequence). CDR3 region: CSARRDRSWSPLHFGNGANVLTF.

CDR3 amino acids: CASSSGTGGYEQYF. DNA for the CDR3: TGTGCCAGCAGTTCCGGGACAGGGGGTTACGAGCAGTACTTC. This chain connects TRBV5-8 to TRBJ2-7; TRBD1 agrees at 11 bases. The CDR3 totals 14 residues. V was pared by 5 bases and J by 4 bases, with 5 bases of the junction left unmatched. The germline V gene encodes CDR1 SGHTS and CDR2 YDEGEE.

This chain connects TRBV7-2 to TRBJ2-7; D not resolved. This CDR3 is built from 13 residues. V was shortened by 1 base and J by 2 bases, with 6 bases between the two germline ends. Germline assignment: CDR1 SGHTA and CDR2 FQGNSA. CDR3 in DNA: TGTGCCAGCAGCTTAGTATCCCCCTACGAGCAGTACTTC. Translating gives CASSLVSPYEQYF.

The genes are TRBV5-1 and TRBJ2-7; D gene uncertain. Germline CDR1 is SGHRS and CDR2 is YFSETQ. Trimming took off 0 bases at V and 5 bases at J, with 12 bases between the two ends. The CDR3 length is 14 residues. In DNA, the CDR3 is TGCGCCAGCAGCTTGGGGGGTCTCCCTCACGAGCAGTACTTC. Its translation is CASSLGGLPHEQYF.

This clonotype was counted between two and nine times. The chain couples TRBV11-3 to TRBJ1-1, with 11 bases aligning to TRBD1. Germline CDR1 and CDR2: SGHNT and YENEEA. V lost 3 bases, J lost 12 bases, and 6 bases stayed unmatched. The CDR3 is 13 residues long. This CDR3 reads CASSFGTGGIPFF. CDR3 bases: TGTGCCAGCAGCTTCGGGACAGGGGGGATCCCTTTCTTT.

This clonotype has ten or more counts. This chain uses TRBV20-1 with TRBJ2-7, with 10 nucleotides matching TRBD2. V lost 6 bases and J lost 2; bases outside the gene matches: 13. The CDR3 covers 16 residues. Germline CDR1 is DFQATT and CDR2 is SNEGSKA (reference sequence). CDR3 sequence (DNA): TGCAGTGCCCCCCGTCAACTAGCGGGACTCACCTACGAGCAGTACTTC. It encodes CSAPRQLAGLTYEQYF.

In its sample, this clonotype was seen a few times. The chain employs TRBV2 and TRBJ1-2; no reliable D call. The CDR3 has 13 amino acids. V was cut by 8 bases and J by 1 base, with 11 bases left in between. The germline gives CDR1 SNHLY, CDR2 FYNNEI. Written as DNA, the CDR3 is TGTGCCAGCTGGACCGCAAATAACTATGGCTACACCTTC. Translation: CASWTANNYGYTF.

The table lists this clonotype with a few counts. V is TRBV19 and J is TRBJ1-2, with 7 bases identical to TRBD1. The V and J ends lost 2 bases and 5 bases, in that order; junction bases with no gene match: 8. The CDR3 spans 15 residues. Germline V lookup: CDR1 LNHDA, CDR2 SQIVND (reference sequence). CDR3 coding DNA: TGTGCCAGTAGTATAACCGGGACAGACCTGTATGGCTACACCTTC. Translating it yields CASSITGTDLYGYTF. The full variable domain, rest sourced from reference TRBV19 and TRBJ1-2, is DGGITQSPKYLFRKEGQNVTLSCEQNLNHDAMYWYRQDPGQGLRLIYYSQIVNDFQKGDIAEGYSVSREKKESFPLTVTSAQKNPTAFYLCASSITGTDLYGYTFGSGTRLTVV.

This sequence joins TRBV19 and TRBJ1-6; D not resolved. Trimming cost V 7 bases and J 7 bases, with 14 bases left between them. Germline V gives CDR1 LNHDA, CDR2 SQIVND (reference sequence). This CDR3 is built from 14 residues. The CDR3 loop reads CASTQRTENSPLHF. For the CDR3, the DNA is TGTGCCAGTACCCAGAGGACGGAGAATTCACCCCTCCACTTT. Based on the CDR3 plus reference TRBV19 and TRBJ1-6, the full variable domain is DGGITQSPKYLFRKEGQNVTLSCEQNLNHDAMYWYRQDPGQGLRLIYYSQIVNDFQKGDIAEGYSVSREKKESFPLTVTSAQKNPTAFYLCASTQRTENSPLHFGNGTRLTVT.

The chain has TRBV20-1 and TRBJ1-1, with a possible D match to TRBD1 (5 bases). The V gene's germline CDR1 is DFQATT and CDR2 SNEGSKA (reference sequence). The CDR3 has 13 amino acids. V gave up 6 bases and J gave up 1 base, with 12 bases separating them. DNA for the CDR3: TGCAGTGCCAGCAGCAGGGAGAACACTGAAGCTTTCTTT. Translating it yields CSASSRENTEAFF.

This clonotype was counted at least ten times. The chain employs TRBV6-6 and TRBJ2-1, with 8 bases aligning to TRBD2. Trimming at V came to 0 bases and at J to 4 bases, leaving 17 bases not matched to a gene. The CDR3 runs to 20 residues. In germline, CDR1 is MNHNY, CDR2 SVGAGI (reference sequence). The CDR3 loop reads CASSYSGGVQQSGLYNEQFF. The CDR3 DNA reads TGTGCCAGCAGTTACTCCGGGGGGGTCCAACAGAGCGGATTATACAATGAGCAGTTCTTC.

This clonotype has more than one count but fewer than ten. The V gene is TRBV19, the J gene TRBJ1-2; D might be TRBD1 (5 bases). V lost 11 bases, J lost 3 bases, and 19 bases lay in between. There are 14 residues in the CDR3. Germline V gene data show CDR1 as LNHDA and CDR2 as SQIVND (reference sequence). CDR3 residues: CACRRRGTDYGYTF. In nucleotides, the CDR3 is TGTGCCTGCCGCCGGAGGGGCACAGACTATGGCTACACCTTC.

This clonotype was recorded many times. The rearrangement joins TRBV5-1 to TRBJ2-5; D remains unclear. Per germline, CDR1 SGHRS and CDR2 YFSETQ. The V and J ends lost 3 bases and 4 bases respectively, with 13 bases between them. This CDR3 is built from 14 residues. This CDR3 is CASSSASFPETQYF. Written as DNA, the CDR3 is TGCGCCAGCAGCTCAGCTTCATTTCCAGAGACCCAGTACTTC.

This clonotype was observed at least ten times. The V and J genes are TRBV4-1 and TRBJ2-3; D gene ambiguous. CDR1 is MGHRA, CDR2 YSYEKL, per germline. The CDR3 covers 14 residues. V gave up 0 bases and J gave up 2 bases, with 6 bases separating them. CDR3 loop: CASSQDQTTDTQYF. The CDR3 DNA reads as TGCGCCAGCAGCCAAGATCAGACCACAGATACGCAGTATTTT.

The chain joins TRBV5-8 to TRBJ1-2; 11 nucleotides align to TRBD1. The trim removed 6 bases at V and 8 bases at J, leaving 18 bases unmatched. The germline V gene encodes CDR1 SGHTS and CDR2 YDEGEE. This CDR3 spans 17 amino acids. The DNA for the CDR3 is TGTGCCAGCAACACTTGGTTTGGGACAGGGGGTAGAAACGGCTACACCTTC. It specifies CASNTWFGTGGRNGYTF. The entire variable domain, with the rest obtained from reference TRBV5-8 and TRBJ1-2, is as follows: EAGVTQSPTHLIKTRGQQATLRCSPISGHTSVYWYQQALGLGLQFLLWYDEGEERNRGNFPPRFSGRQFPNYSSELNVNALELEDSALYLCASNTWFGTGGRNGYTFGSGTRLTVV.

This clonotype occurred many times. The chain combines TRBV4-1 with TRBJ2-5; D gene unclear. The V gene lost 3 bases and the J gene lost 4 bases, with 18 bases spanning the gap. The CDR3 extends over 16 amino acids. Germline V gives CDR1 MGHRA, CDR2 YSYEKL. The CDR3: CASSHRVMANPETQYF. As DNA, the CDR3 is TGCGCCAGCAGCCACCGAGTTATGGCTAACCCAGAGACCCAGTACTTC.

This chain uses TRBV25-1 with TRBJ1-5; D might be TRBD1 (5 bases). The CDR3 extends over 14 amino acids. From germline, CDR1 is MGHDK and CDR2 SYGVNS. V was clipped by 6 bases and J by 2 bases, with 11 bases between them. The CDR3 bases are TGTGCCAGCAGCTTGGTCAGGGGCAATCAGCCCCAGCATTTT. It translates to CASSLVRGNQPQHF. The variable domain in full, completed from reference TRBV25-1 and TRBJ1-5, reads EADIYQTPRYLVIGTGKKITLECSQTMGHDKMYWYQQDPGMELHLIHYSYGVNSTEKGDLSSESTVSRIRTEHFPLTLESARPSHTSQYLCASSLVRGNQPQHFGDGTRLSIL.

This clonotype was picked up a small number of times. V gene TRBV6-1 combines with J gene TRBJ2-7, with D possibly being TRBD2 (5 bases). Germline CDR1 MNHNS, CDR2 SASEGT. Trimming left V 3 bases short and J 3 bases short, with 9 bases between. This CDR3 has 13 amino acids. CDR3 in amino acids: CASSDNRDYEQYF. In DNA, the CDR3 is TGTGCCAGCAGTGACAACCGGGACTACGAGCAGTACTTC.